The clone carrying this TCR beta chain was counted at least ten times. Read coverage stops 3 residues before the CDR3 terminus; the germline J gene supplies the remainder. The data belong to a study of T cell clonality in common variable immunodeficiency. Libraries were prepared by immunoSEQ multiplex PCR; TCRdb keeps only in-frame clonotypes and omits some of them. The sample contains tens of thousands of clones, none of them singletons. V gave up 3 bases and J gave up 2 bases; unmatched junction bases: 4. The length of the CDR3 is 16 residues. CDR1 is LNHNV and CDR2 is YYDKDF in the germline V gene (reference sequence).

Sequencing input: peripheral blood mononuclear cells. The chain joins TRBV15 to TRBJ2-1; TRBD2 agrees at 10 bases. The origin of this receptor is a person between 18 and 75 years old in good health. CDR3 DNA (partial): TGTGCCACCAGCAGCACTAGCGGGACTACCTACAATGAG. It translates to CATSSTSGTTYNE. Given in full, the CDR3 is CATSSTSGTTYNEQFF.